A selection of T cell receptor beta chains follows, all from one sample in a study of breast tumors, draining lymph nodes, adjacent tissues. TCRdb recomputed calls from the multiplex PCR reads with MiXCR, one row per CDR3 protein. The sample comprises some 47,000 distinct CDR3 sequences, under 55% of which are singletons, and approximately 10% rests with the top ten. The sample comprised breast tumor tissue. These receptors were obtained from a female donor with breast cancer. Some clones in this sample may be carry-over from other donors' samples. Each CDR3 is given without its conserved first and last residue. The order of the fields is V gene, clone size, CDR3 length, CDR3 protein. Clone size is not always given. Where it is, it says once, few, many or a class for expanded clones.

V gene: TRBV7-3
clone size: few
CDR3 length: 11
CDR3 protein: ASSFHVNTEAF

V gene: TRBV12-3/TRBV12-4
clone size: many
CDR3 length: 12
CDR3 protein: ASSPRTGVSEQY

V gene: TRBV24-1
clone size: .
CDR3 length: 9
CDR3 protein: AEDSYNEQF

V gene: TRBV5-8
clone size: many
CDR3 length: 14
CDR3 protein: ASSAGAAGFQETQY

V gene: TRBV4-3
clone size: .
CDR3 length: 13
CDR3 protein: ASSQEGKGQETQY

V gene: TRBV27
clone size: many
CDR3 length: 11
CDR3 protein: ASRPGRIYEQY

V gene: TRBV13
clone size: many
CDR3 length: 13
CDR3 protein: ASSYGTSYGNEQF

V gene: TRBV7-8
clone size: once
CDR3 length: 12
CDR3 protein: ASSWGQVQETQY

V gene: TRBV6-1
clone size: many
CDR3 length: 11
CDR3 protein: ASSEGRTGELF

V gene: TRBV30
clone size: .
CDR3 length: 11
CDR3 protein: AWNGLRNTEAF

V gene: TRBV15
clone size: many
CDR3 length: 13
CDR3 protein: ATSRDEWRQETQY

V gene: TRBV12-3/TRBV12-4
clone size: many
CDR3 length: 19
CDR3 protein: ASSLNFRTGSPFYSNQPQH

V gene: TRBV7-3
clone size: many
CDR3 length: 13
CDR3 protein: ASSSVISGANVLT

V gene: TRBV29-1
clone size: .
CDR3 length: 12
CDR3 protein: SVDPGGAVYGYT

V gene: TRBV2
clone size: .
CDR3 length: 14
CDR3 protein: ASLGLAGKNNRYQY

V gene: TRBV7-8
clone size: once
CDR3 length: 14
CDR3 protein: ASSLGAGGRSYEKY

V gene: TRBV20-1
clone size: .
CDR3 length: 12
CDR3 protein: SAGRAGVVYEQY

V gene: TRBV7-2
clone size: few
CDR3 length: 12
CDR3 protein: ASRRQGDITEAF

V gene: TRBV9
clone size: .
CDR3 length: 15
CDR3 protein: ASSVGGGGRDQETQY

V gene: TRBV30
clone size: .
CDR3 length: 10
CDR3 protein: AWVDRNTEAF

V gene: TRBV5-6
clone size: few
CDR3 length: 13
CDR3 protein: ASSYNAGTSNTQY

V gene: TRBV6-1
clone size: many
CDR3 length: 13
CDR3 protein: ASKRADRSNYGYT

V gene: TRBV20-1
clone size: many
CDR3 length: 10
CDR3 protein: SASPQGAEQY

V gene: TRBV11-2
clone size: many
CDR3 length: 14
CDR3 protein: ASSLVVGGLGNTIY

V gene: TRBV2
clone size: many
CDR3 length: 13
CDR3 protein: ASSETARSNQPQH

V gene: TRBV24-1
clone size: .
CDR3 length: 13
CDR3 protein: ATGASRAGAEKLF

V gene: TRBV6-2/TRBV6-3
clone size: many
CDR3 length: 16
CDR3 protein: ASSYLPLAGDLVDEQY

V gene: TRBV6-2/TRBV6-3
clone size: .
CDR3 length: 12
CDR3 protein: ASSQQGPTDTQY

V gene: TRBV12-5
clone size: many
CDR3 length: 11
CDR3 protein: ASGLVGGNTIY

V gene: TRBV4-1
clone size: many
CDR3 length: 17
CDR3 protein: ASSQAAVAGGSISYEQY

V gene: TRBV5-6
clone size: .
CDR3 length: 11
CDR3 protein: ASSLGQGENLF

V gene: TRBV20-1
clone size: medium-sized
CDR3 length: 11
CDR3 protein: SAARVPNYGYT

V gene: TRBV11-2
clone size: many
CDR3 length: 13
CDR3 protein: ASSLSRVETYEQY

V gene: TRBV10-3
clone size: many
CDR3 length: 12
CDR3 protein: AIRDRDDTGELF

V gene: TRBV7-2
clone size: .
CDR3 length: 11
CDR3 protein: ASSAGRLQPQH

V gene: TRBV5-5
clone size: .
CDR3 length: 12
CDR3 protein: ASSHAGGATGYT

V gene: TRBV7-3
clone size: .
CDR3 length: 14
CDR3 protein: ASSLGLAGTYNEQY

V gene: TRBV9
clone size: .
CDR3 length: 14
CDR3 protein: ASSVDDAGPHNEQY

V gene: TRBV20-1
clone size: many
CDR3 length: 8
CDR3 protein: SAGERPQP

V gene: TRBV28
clone size: many
CDR3 length: 13
CDR3 protein: ASSLGSGSYNEQF

V gene: TRBV6-2/TRBV6-3
clone size: many
CDR3 length: 10
CDR3 protein: ASRSRVYEQY

V gene: TRBV9
clone size: .
CDR3 length: 16
CDR3 protein: GSSRWDELNSGANVLT

V gene: TRBV7-8
clone size: .
CDR3 length: 13
CDR3 protein: ASSVSSGIYSERL

V gene: TRBV29-1
clone size: once
CDR3 length: 11
CDR3 protein: SVYGGVGYGYT

V gene: TRBV5-1
clone size: many
CDR3 length: 15
CDR3 protein: ASSLAGAAGGPYEQY

V gene: TRBV20-1
clone size: .
CDR3 length: 12
CDR3 protein: SARDAPANYEQY

V gene: TRBV7-3
clone size: medium-sized
CDR3 length: 12
CDR3 protein: ASSLSRYPYEQY

V gene: TRBV12-3/TRBV12-4
clone size: many
CDR3 length: 17
CDR3 protein: ASSLAPGLADTVPYEQY

V gene: TRBV19
clone size: many
CDR3 length: 14
CDR3 protein: ASRTSGRAVTGELF

V gene: TRBV28
clone size: .
CDR3 length: 14
CDR3 protein: ASSRDGHRNTDTQY